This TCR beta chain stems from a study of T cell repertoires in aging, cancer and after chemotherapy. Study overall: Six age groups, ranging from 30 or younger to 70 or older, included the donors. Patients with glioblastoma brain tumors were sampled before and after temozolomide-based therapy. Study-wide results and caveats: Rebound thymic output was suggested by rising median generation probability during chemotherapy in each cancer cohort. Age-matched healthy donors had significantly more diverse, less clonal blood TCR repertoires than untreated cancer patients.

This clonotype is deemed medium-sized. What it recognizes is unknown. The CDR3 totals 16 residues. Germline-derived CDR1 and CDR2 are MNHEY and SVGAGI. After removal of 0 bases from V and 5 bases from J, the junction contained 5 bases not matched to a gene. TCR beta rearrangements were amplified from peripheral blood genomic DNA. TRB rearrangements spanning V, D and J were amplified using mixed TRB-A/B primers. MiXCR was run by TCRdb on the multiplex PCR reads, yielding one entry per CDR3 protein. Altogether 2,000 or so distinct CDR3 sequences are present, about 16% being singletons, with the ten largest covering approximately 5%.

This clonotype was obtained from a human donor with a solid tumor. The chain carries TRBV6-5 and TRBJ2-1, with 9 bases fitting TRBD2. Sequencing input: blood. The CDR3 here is CASSYSGERGDNEQFF. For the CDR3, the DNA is TGTGCCAGCAGTTACTCAGGGGAGCGGGGGGACAATGAGCAGTTCTTC.